Listed below are T cell receptor beta chains from one sample, sequenced in a study of metastatic and nonmetastatic thyroid tumors. TCRdb reassembled clones from the PCR reads with MiXCR. The sample lists tens of thousands of clones, roughly 20% seen once, with roughly 4.3% in the top ten. The specimen was adjacent normal tissue. These receptors came from a female donor with papillary thyroid cancer or a benign thyroid nodule (not recorded which). Some clones in this sample may be carry-over from other donors' samples. The CDR3 runs from the conserved cysteine through the conserved F or W. A D gene is named only where the DNA matches it firmly. Only some rows state a clone size, as once, few, many or a class for expanded clones.

many	TRBJ2-7	TRBD1	TRBV9	TGTGCCAGCAGCCCCCGGACAGGGAGAGGCGAGCAGTACTTC	CASSPRTGRGEQYF
NA	TRBJ2-2	TRBD1	TRBV11-3	TGTGCCAGCAGCTTAGATCCAGGGGGCAGCGGGGAGCTGTTTTTT	CASSLDPGGSGELFF
many	TRBJ1-1	NA	TRBV15	TGTGCCACCAGCAGAGATACGCTCGGGGTCAAGATCAGCACTGAAGCTTTCTTT	CATSRDTLGVKISTEAFF
NA	TRBJ1-5	NA	TRBV30	TGTGCCTGGACCGGAGGAGGGAATCAGCCCCAGCATTTT	CAWTGGGNQPQHF
few	TRBJ1-3	NA	TRBV6-2/TRBV6-3	TGTGCCAGCAGTTACGCTACAAGAAACACCATATATTTT	CASSYATRNTIYF
NA	TRBJ1-1	TRBD1	TRBV7-9	TGTGCCAGCAGCCATAGGGACAGAAAGAACGCTGAAGCTCTCTTT	CASSHRDRKNAEALF
medium-sized	TRBJ2-1	TRBD2	TRBV27	TGTGCCAGCAGTCTTAGCGGGAGTTTATTCAATGAGCAGTTCTTC	CASSLSGSLFNEQFF
medium-sized	TRBJ1-3	NA	TRBV6-6	TGTGCCAGCAGTTACACACAGCGGGTAGCCCCATATTTT	CASSYTQRVAPYF
NA	TRBJ2-1	TRBD2	TRBV5-4	TGTGCCAGCAGCTTGGGACTATCGGGAGGGAGCTCCTACAATGAGCAGTTCTTC	CASSLGLSGGSSYNEQFF
many	TRBJ1-4	TRBD1	TRBV10-3	TGTGCCATCAGCAAAGGTCGACAGGGCCCAACTAATGAAAAACTGTTTTTT	CAISKGRQGPTNEKLFF
NA	TRBJ1-6	NA	TRBV30	TGTGCCGGATCCGCCCCCGGTATGAGGAATTCACCCCTCCACTTT	CAGSAPGMRNSPLHF
once	TRBJ2-2	NA	TRBV20-1	TGCAGTGCTAGATATCATAACGGCAGCCCCACCGGGGAGCTGCTTTTT	CSARYHNGSPTGELLF
few	TRBJ1-1	NA	TRBV6-2/TRBV6-3	TGTGCCAGCAGTTACCCTGAGGGTAGTACTGAAGCTTTCTTT	CASSYPEGSTEAFF
few	TRBJ1-1	NA	TRBV6-2/TRBV6-3	TGTGCCAGCAGTTACCGAGGTTTTTCTGAAGCTTTCTTT	CASSYRGFSEAFF
once	TRBJ1-6	TRBD1	TRBV11-3	TGTGCCAGCAGCCTAACAGGGGTCAATTCACCCCTCCACTTT	CASSLTGVNSPLHF
many	TRBJ1-1	NA	TRBV30	TGTGCCTGGAGTGTAGGGAACACTGAAGCTTTCTTT	CAWSVGNTEAFF
many	TRBJ2-3	TRBD2	TRBV7-2	TGTGCCAGCAGCTTCCCGTCAGGGCGGGGGGGTAGGACGCAGTATTTT	CASSFPSGRGGRTQYF
few	TRBJ2-7	NA	TRBV5-1	TGCGCCAGCAGCTTGGACCAGCGTTGGTACGAGCAGTACTTC	CASSLDQRWYEQYF
medium-sized	TRBJ1-1	TRBD1	TRBV6-1	TGTGCCAGCAGGCTGGGACAGGGTGGTACTGAAGCTTTCTTT	CASRLGQGGTEAFF
many	TRBJ1-1	NA	TRBV10-3	TGTGCCATCAGTGAGTTCGGTAGGGGATACACTGAAGCTTTCTTT	CAISEFGRGYTEAFF
NA	TRBJ1-2	TRBD1	TRBV28	TGTGCCAGCAGTCCAAACAGGGGGTCCCTCTATGGCTACACCTTC	CASSPNRGSLYGYTF
many	TRBJ1-1	NA	TRBV14	TGTGCCAGCAGCCAAGGGACCATGAACACTGAAGCTTTCTTT	CASSQGTMNTEAFF
NA	TRBJ2-1	TRBD1	TRBV7-9	TGTGCTAGCAGCCGAGGGACAGTATACAATGAGCAGTTCTTC	CASSRGTVYNEQFF
many	TRBJ2-2	TRBD2	TRBV20-1	TGCAGTGCTAGACCTTTAGCGGGAGGAACTACCGGGGAGCTGTTTTTT	CSARPLAGGTTGELFF
many	TRBJ2-1	TRBD2	TRBV20-1	TGCAGTGCTACTCTCCTAGCGGGAGGGGGCTACAATGAGCAGTTCTTC	CSATLLAGGGYNEQFF
many	TRBJ1-1	NA	TRBV11-3	TGTGCCAGCAGCTTTTTGACAGGGAACACTGAAGCTTTCTTT	CASSFLTGNTEAFF
many	TRBJ2-2	TRBD1	TRBV11-3	TGTGCCAGCAGCGTGGGACAGGGGAGGACCGGGGAGCTGTTTTTT	CASSVGQGRTGELFF
few	TRBJ1-1	NA	TRBV15	TGTGCCACCAGCAGAGTACGGAACTCCGGAACTGAAGCTTTCTTT	CATSRVRNSGTEAFF
NA	TRBJ2-1	NA	TRBV11-1	TGTGCCAGCAGCCTGGGGTGGGGGGCGCCTTACAATGAGCAGTTCTTC	CASSLGWGAPYNEQFF
NA	TRBJ2-1	TRBD2	TRBV2	TGTGCCAGCGGAACTAGCGGAAACAATGAGCAGTTCTTC	CASGTSGNNEQFF
many	TRBJ2-1	NA	TRBV7-8	TGTGCCAGCAGCTTATCAAGAGAACTAGGCCCTAACAATGAGCAGTTCTTC	CASSLSRELGPNNEQFF
many	TRBJ1-1	NA	TRBV30	TGTGCCTGGAGTAGACAGTTGGAGACTGAAGCTTTCTTT	CAWSRQLETEAFF
few	TRBJ1-5	NA	TRBV30	TGTGCCTGGCGGAGTCAGCCCCAGCATTTT	CAWRSQPQHF
NA	TRBJ2-3	NA	TRBV28	TGTGCCAGCAGTTTCCGTGTCTCGCGCGATGAGAGCACAGATACGCAGTATTTT	CASSFRVSRDESTDTQYF
medium-sized	TRBJ1-1	NA	TRBV10-1	TGCGCCAGCAGTGCAGGGAACACTGAAGCTTTCTTT	CASSAGNTEAFF
few	TRBJ1-2	NA	TRBV6-2/TRBV6-3	TGTGCCAGCAGTTACGGCTTTAACTATGGCTACACCTTC	CASSYGFNYGYTF
medium-sized	TRBJ1-6	NA	TRBV28	TGTGCCAGCACCCGCGGCGAGGTGCTTTCACCCCTCCACTTT	CASTRGEVLSPLHF
many	TRBJ2-2	NA	TRBV20-1	TGCAGTGCTAGGGCCGGGGGAACCGGGGAGCTGTTTTTT	CSARAGGTGELFF
many	TRBJ1-2	NA	TRBV20-1	TGCAGTGCCTCAGAGGGGGTAATGGGTCTTTACTATGGCTACACCTTC	CSASEGVMGLYYGYTF
many	TRBJ2-1	NA	TRBV9	TGTGCCAGCAGCGTAGGGGGCGCAGAGAACAATGAGCAGTTCTTC	CASSVGGAENNEQFF
many	TRBJ2-3	NA	TRBV20-1	TGCAGTGCTAGAAGTCTAGCGACCTACACAGATACGCAGTATTTT	CSARSLATYTDTQYF
few	TRBJ2-5	NA	TRBV19	TGTGCCAGTAGTATAGCCATAAAAGAGACCCAGTACTTC	CASSIAIKETQYF
many	TRBJ2-7	NA	TRBV3-1	TGTGCCAGCAGCCATCTGACTAGGGAGCAGTACTTC	CASSHLTREQYF
medium-sized	TRBJ2-1	TRBD2	TRBV2	TGTGCCAGCAGAATGGGACTAGCGGACAATGAGCAGTTCTTC	CASRMGLADNEQFF
many	TRBJ2-4	NA	TRBV4-3	TGCGCCAGCAGCCAAGAAGGGCCCCTGCGGGCCAAAAACATTCAGTACTTC	CASSQEGPLRAKNIQYF
NA	TRBJ2-7	NA	TRBV7-8	TGTGCCAGCAGCTTAACAGGGAACGCCTACGAGCAGTACTTC	CASSLTGNAYEQYF
many	TRBJ1-2	NA	TRBV18	TGTGCCAGCTCACCGCAAGACACGAGGGGCTACACCTTC	CASSPQDTRGYTF